This T cell receptor (beta chain) came from a study of PD-1 blockade in mismatch repair-deficient tumors. Study overall: All were previously treated, progressing patients with 11 to 13 mismatch repair-deficient cancer types.

Comments on this clone: The target antigen is unknown.

TCRs were sequenced from a few patients responding to pembrolizumab. The assay was immunoSEQ multiplex PCR, and TCRdb's table has in-frame clones only and misses some. In the table there are 70,000 to 90,000 clones, approximately 80% of which are singletons. General observations from the study: Tumor-resident clones, often absent from pretreatment blood, expanded after pembrolizumab and then contracted.

The germline V gene encodes CDR1 LNHDA and CDR2 SQIVND (reference sequence). This CDR3 spans 18 amino acids. V gave up 2 bases and J gave up 0 bases, with 17 bases separating them. The receptor was derived from an adult with mismatch repair-deficient cancer. Material: peripheral blood, obtained 44 weeks after starting pembrolizumab. The chain employs TRBV19 and TRBJ1-5, with D possibly TRBD1 on 5 matching bases. CDR3 coding DNA: TGTGCCAGTAGTATATGGGGCTTGGGATCCGGTAGCAATCAGCCCCAGCATTTT. Its translation: CASSIWGLGSGSNQPQHF.